What follows are 5 T cell receptor beta chains derived from one specimen sequenced in a study of blood T cell repertoires in COVID-19. Sequencing used immunoSEQ multiplex PCR; TCRdb keeps in-frame clones, though not all of them. The table records about 200,000 clones, around 82% of them present only once. Sample: PBMCs or T cells enriched from blood (not recorded which). All receptors come from a man aged 35 to 55 who had recovered from COVID-19.

This clone was picked up one time. V usage is TRBV29-1 and J usage is TRBJ2-7; TRBD1 aligns across 10 bases. In germline, CDR1 is SQVTM, CDR2 ANQGSEA. V was clipped by 6 bases and J by 0 bases; unmatched bases: 5. The CDR3 extends over 14 amino acids. This CDR3 reads CSVLRTGGSYEQYF. CDR3 nucleotides: TGCAGCGTCCTACGGACAGGGGGCTCCTACGAGCAGTACTTC.

V gene TRBV6-5 combines with J gene TRBJ1-2; TRBD1 aligns across 8 bases. V lost 6 bases, J lost 5 bases, and 8 bases stayed unmatched. Germline CDR1 and CDR2: MNHEY and SVGAGI. This CDR3 has 14 residues. DNA for the CDR3: TGTGCCAGCAGAGTAGACAGGGGTGGATATGGCTACACCTTC. It encodes CASRVDRGGYGYTF.

The J gene is TRBJ1-2, the V gene TRBV25-1; 9 bases align to TRBD1. This CDR3 has 14 amino acids. The junction had 0 bases not matched to a gene; V was cut back by 4 bases and J by 0 bases. Germline V gene sequence: CDR1 MGHDK, CDR2 SYGVNS. The CDR3 loop reads CASSGQGANYGYTF. DNA of the CDR3: TGTGCCAGCAGTGGACAGGGGGCTAACTATGGCTACACCTTC.

This sequence joins TRBV5-4 and TRBJ1-1; TRBD1 matches at 9 bases. The CDR3 is 15 residues long. V was pared by 3 bases and J by 4 bases, with 7 bases of the junction left unmatched. CDR1 is SGHNT and CDR2 is YYREEE in the germline V gene (reference sequence). The CDR3: CASSSGTGIGTEAFF. The CDR3 DNA sequence: TGTGCCAGCAGCTCCGGGACAGGGATTGGCACTGAAGCTTTCTTT.

The V and J genes are TRBV3-1 (or the pseudogene TRBV3-2) and TRBJ1-4; D uncertain. This CDR3 is built from 18 residues. Trimming pared 3 bases from V and 4 bases from J, leaving 21 bases between. CDR1 and CDR2 (germline): LGHDT, YNNKEL (reference sequence). In DNA form, the CDR3 reads TGTGCCAGCAGCCACGTTTGGGGAGCGGGGTCGGGTAATGAAAAACTGTTTTTT. It translates to CASSHVWGAGSGNEKLFF.